The table lists the clone carrying this T cell receptor (beta chain) with a few counts. This specimen comes from a study of cytomegalovirus exposure and HLA in healthy donors. Vbeta (60) and Jbeta (13) primers were used in the PCR. The protocol was immunoSEQ multiplex PCR, while the TCRdb copy is restricted to in-frame clones and leaves out a portion. The data contain approximately 90,000 clones, 70% to 80% of them singletons. The receptor was derived from a young man in good health and CMV-seronegative. The specimen sequenced was PBMCs.

The CDR3 DNA sequence: TGTGCCATCGGACAGGAAGTTGGCTACACCTTC. This codes for CAIGQEVGYTF. J is TRBJ1-2 and V is TRBV7-9, with 7 bases lining up with TRBD1. The trim removed 10 bases at V and 7 bases at J, leaving 6 bases unmatched. This CDR3 region has 11 residues. Per the germline V gene, CDR1 is SEHNR and CDR2 is FQNEAQ (reference sequence).